This TCR beta chain is drawn from a study of T cell changes during pregnancy in multiple sclerosis. Germline CDR1 SEHNR, CDR2 FQNEAQ (reference sequence). Trimming took off 1 base at V and 2 bases at J, with 11 bases between the two ends. This CDR3 contains 15 residues. TCRdb's copy holds only in-frame clones and misses some; the assay was immunoSEQ multiplex PCR. Of fewer than 45,000 clones in the sample, about 91% are singletons; the top ten hold 0.35% to 0.55%. The chain links TRBV7-9 to TRBJ1-2; D perhaps matches TRBD1 (5 bases). Here the sequenced sample was CD4+ T cells from peripheral blood mononuclear cells, taken in the third trimester of pregnancy. This receptor was identified in a female donor in good health, enrolled as a control in a pregnancy study. CDR3 in DNA: TGTGCCAGCAGCTTAGGACAGTCCCCCAACTATGGCTACACCTTC. The encoded protein is CASSLGQSPNYGYTF.